This TCR beta chain was obtained from a study of T-cell reconstitution after alpha-beta-depleted transplantation in children. Study-wide points: As was reported, about two months after transplant, alpha-beta T cells came from several hundred expanded graft clones. From surviving recipient T cells and thymic progenitors came the high day-60 TCRbeta diversity observed in some patients. From newly produced T cells came most of the T-cell counts and diversity one year after transplant.

Germline CDR1 reads SGHVS; CDR2 reads FNYEAQ. The CDR3 runs 17 residues. Trimming took off 3 bases at V and 2 bases at J, with 19 bases between the two ends. This clonotype appeared many times. As yet, its antigen is unknown. The TCRbeta library incorporated unique molecular identifiers. Using its own MiXCR run on the PCR reads, TCRdb lists one record per CDR3 protein. The sample lists hundreds of thousands of distinct CDR3 sequences; 13% were seen once. The receptor's source is a male patient younger than 18 who had a stem cell transplant for acute myeloid leukemia, so the T cells may come from the graft donor. The rearrangement links TRBV7-6 to TRBJ2-5; a weak D match, TRBD2 (5 bases). Sequenced here: PBMCs, mostly from graft donor cells, sampled 360 days after TCRalphabeta/CD19-depleted stem cell transplant. CDR3: CASSFLGLGGKQETQYF. In nucleotides, the CDR3 is TGTGCCAGCAGCTTCTTAGGGCTAGGAGGAAAACAAGAGACCCAGTACTTC.